This T cell receptor (beta chain) was sequenced in a study of control samples from healthy donors and cancer patients. V lost 0 bases to trimming and J lost 8 bases, with 7 bases between them. Germline loops: CDR1 SEHNR, CDR2 FQNEAQ (reference sequence). The CDR3 has 12 residues. The table came from immunoSEQ multiplex PCR; TCRdb's copy has only in-frame clones and leaves some out. The table includes 85,000 to 120,000 clones, just over 90% detected once. The V call is TRBV7-9, the J call TRBJ1-1, with unresolved D. The origin of this receptor is a woman aged 18-29 years in good health. Material: blood. The CDR3 here is CASSLASVEAFF. CDR3 DNA: TGTGCCAGCAGCTTAGCTAGCGTAGAAGCTTTCTTT.